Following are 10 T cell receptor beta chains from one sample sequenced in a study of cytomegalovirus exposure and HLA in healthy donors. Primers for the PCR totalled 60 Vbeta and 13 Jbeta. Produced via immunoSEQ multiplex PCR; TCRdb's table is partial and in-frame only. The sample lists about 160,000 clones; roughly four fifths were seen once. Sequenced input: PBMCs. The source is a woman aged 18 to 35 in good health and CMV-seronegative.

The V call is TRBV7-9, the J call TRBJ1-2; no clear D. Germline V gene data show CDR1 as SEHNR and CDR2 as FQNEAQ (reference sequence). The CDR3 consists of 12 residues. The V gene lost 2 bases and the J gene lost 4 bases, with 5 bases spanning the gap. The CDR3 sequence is CASSLQVYGYTF. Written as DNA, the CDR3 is TGTGCCAGCAGCTTACAGGTCTATGGCTACACCTTC.

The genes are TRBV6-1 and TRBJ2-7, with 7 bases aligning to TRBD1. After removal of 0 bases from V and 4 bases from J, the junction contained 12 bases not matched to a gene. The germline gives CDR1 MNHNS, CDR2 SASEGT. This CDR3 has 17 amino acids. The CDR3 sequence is CASSEAGWDSAIYEQYF. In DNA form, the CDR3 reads TGTGCCAGCAGTGAAGCAGGCTGGGACAGCGCAATTTACGAGCAGTACTTC.

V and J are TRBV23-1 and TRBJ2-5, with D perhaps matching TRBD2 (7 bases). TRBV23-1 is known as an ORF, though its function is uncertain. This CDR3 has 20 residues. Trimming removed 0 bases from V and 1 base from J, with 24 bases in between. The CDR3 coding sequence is TGCGCCAGCAGTCAATCCCACCAGACTGCCGCGGGGGCTGGCCAAGAGACCCAGTACTTC. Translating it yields CASSQSHQTAAGAGQETQYF.

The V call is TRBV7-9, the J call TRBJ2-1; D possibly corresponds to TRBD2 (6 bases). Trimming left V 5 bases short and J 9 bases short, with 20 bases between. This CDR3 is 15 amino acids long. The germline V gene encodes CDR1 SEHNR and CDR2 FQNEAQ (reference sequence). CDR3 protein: CASSPPGGAGSEQFF. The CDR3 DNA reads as TGTGCCAGCAGCCCCCCAGGAGGGGCGGGGAGTGAGCAGTTCTTC.

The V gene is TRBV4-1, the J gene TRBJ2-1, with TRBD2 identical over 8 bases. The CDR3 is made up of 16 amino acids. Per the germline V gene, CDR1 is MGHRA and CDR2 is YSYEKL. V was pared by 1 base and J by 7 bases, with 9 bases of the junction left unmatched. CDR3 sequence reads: CASSQVSTSGFNEQFF. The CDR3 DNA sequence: TGCGCCAGCAGCCAAGTTAGTACTAGCGGATTTAATGAGCAGTTCTTC.

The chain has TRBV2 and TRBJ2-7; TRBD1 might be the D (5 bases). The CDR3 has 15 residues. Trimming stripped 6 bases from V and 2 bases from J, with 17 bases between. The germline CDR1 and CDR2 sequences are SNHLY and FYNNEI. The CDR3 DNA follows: TGTGCCAGCAGGGGGCGGTTACAGGTCACCTACGAGCAGTACTTC. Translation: CASRGRLQVTYEQYF.

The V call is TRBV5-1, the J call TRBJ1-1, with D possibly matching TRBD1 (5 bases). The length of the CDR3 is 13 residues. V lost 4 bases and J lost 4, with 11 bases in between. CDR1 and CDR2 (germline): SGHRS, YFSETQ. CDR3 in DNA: TGCGCCAGCAGCGTCCGGCAGGGCACTGAAGCTTTCTTT. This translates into CASSVRQGTEAFF.

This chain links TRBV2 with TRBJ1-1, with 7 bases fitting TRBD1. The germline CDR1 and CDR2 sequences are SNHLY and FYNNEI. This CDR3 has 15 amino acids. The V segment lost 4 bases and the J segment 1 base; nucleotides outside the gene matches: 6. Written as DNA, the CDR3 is TGTGCCAGCAGTGTTTCCGGGACAGCGAACACTGAAGCTTTCTTT. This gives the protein CASSVSGTANTEAFF.

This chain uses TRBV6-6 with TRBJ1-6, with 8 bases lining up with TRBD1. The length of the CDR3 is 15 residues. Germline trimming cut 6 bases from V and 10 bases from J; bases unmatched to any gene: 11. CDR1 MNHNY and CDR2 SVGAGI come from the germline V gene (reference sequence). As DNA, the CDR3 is TGTGCCAGCAGATACCCGGGACAGGTGGGATCACCCCTCCACTTT. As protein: CASRYPGQVGSPLHF.

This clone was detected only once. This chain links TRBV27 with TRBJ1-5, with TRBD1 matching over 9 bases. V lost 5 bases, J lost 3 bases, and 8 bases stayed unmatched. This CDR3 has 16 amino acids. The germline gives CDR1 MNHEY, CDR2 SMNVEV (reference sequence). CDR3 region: CASSPRTGVNNQPQHF. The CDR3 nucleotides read TGTGCCAGCAGTCCGCGGACAGGGGTAAACAATCAGCCCCAGCATTTT.